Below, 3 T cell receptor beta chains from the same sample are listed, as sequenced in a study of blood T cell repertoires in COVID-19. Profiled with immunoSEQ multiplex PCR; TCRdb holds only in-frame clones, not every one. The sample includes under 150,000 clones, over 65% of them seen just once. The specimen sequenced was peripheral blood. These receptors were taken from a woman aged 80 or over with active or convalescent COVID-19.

CDR3 coding DNA: TGTGCCAGCAGCTTCTTGGGGGAGCTGTTTTTT. This gives the protein CASSFLGELFF. V and J are TRBV5-6 and TRBJ2-2; D call uncertain. The CDR3 extends over 11 amino acids. Between the trimmed V and J ends, which lost 2 bases and 8 bases, there was a span of 4 bases. Germline V gene data show CDR1 as SGHDT and CDR2 as YYEEEE.

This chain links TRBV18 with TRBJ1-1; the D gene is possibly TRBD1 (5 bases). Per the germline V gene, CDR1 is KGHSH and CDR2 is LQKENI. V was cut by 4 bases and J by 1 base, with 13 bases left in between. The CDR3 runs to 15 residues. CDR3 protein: CASSRRRDRNTEAFF. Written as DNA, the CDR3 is TGTGCCAGCTCACGGCGCCGAGACAGGAACACTGAAGCTTTCTTT.

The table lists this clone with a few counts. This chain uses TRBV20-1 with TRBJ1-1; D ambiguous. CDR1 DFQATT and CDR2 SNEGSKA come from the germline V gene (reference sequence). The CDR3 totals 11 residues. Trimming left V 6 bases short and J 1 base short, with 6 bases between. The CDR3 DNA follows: TGCAGTGCCAAACAGAACACTGAAGCTTTCTTT. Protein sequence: CSAKQNTEAFF.